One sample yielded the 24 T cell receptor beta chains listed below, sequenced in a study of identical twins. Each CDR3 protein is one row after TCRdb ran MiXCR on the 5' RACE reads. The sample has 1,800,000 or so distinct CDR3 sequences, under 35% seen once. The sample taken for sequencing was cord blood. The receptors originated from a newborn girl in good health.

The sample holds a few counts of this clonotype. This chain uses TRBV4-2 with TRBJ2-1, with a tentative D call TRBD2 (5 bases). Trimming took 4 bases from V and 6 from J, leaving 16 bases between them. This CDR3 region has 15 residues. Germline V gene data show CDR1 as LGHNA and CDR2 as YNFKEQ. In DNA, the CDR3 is TGTGCCAGCAGCCCCCCGAGCGGTAAGACCAATGAGCAGTTCTTC. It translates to CASSPPSGKTNEQFF.

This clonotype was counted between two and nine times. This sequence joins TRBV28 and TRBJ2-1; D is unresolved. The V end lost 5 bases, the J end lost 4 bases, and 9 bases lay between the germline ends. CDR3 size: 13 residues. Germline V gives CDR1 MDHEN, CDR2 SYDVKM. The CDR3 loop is CASSNVAYNEQFF. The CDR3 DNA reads TGTGCCAGCAGTAACGTGGCTTACAATGAGCAGTTCTTC.

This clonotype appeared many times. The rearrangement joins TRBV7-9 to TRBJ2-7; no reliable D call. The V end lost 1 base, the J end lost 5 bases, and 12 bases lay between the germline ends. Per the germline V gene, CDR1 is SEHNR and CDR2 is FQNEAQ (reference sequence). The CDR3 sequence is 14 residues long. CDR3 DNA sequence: TGTGCCAGCAGCTTAGGTTCAGGTTTTGACGAGCAGTACTTC. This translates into CASSLGSGFDEQYF.

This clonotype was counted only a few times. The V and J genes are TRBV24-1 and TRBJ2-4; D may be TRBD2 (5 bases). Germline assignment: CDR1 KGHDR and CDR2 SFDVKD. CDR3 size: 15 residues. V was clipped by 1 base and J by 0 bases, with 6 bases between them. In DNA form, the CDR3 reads TGTGCCACCAGTGATTTAGCGGTAGCCAAAAACATTCAGTACTTC. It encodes CATSDLAVAKNIQYF.

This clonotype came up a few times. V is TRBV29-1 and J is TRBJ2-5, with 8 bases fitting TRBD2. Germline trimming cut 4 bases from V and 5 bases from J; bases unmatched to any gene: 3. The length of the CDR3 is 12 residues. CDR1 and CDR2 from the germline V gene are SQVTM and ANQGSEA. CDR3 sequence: CSVGSGMETQYF. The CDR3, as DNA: TGCAGCGTTGGTAGCGGGATGGAGACCCAGTACTTC.

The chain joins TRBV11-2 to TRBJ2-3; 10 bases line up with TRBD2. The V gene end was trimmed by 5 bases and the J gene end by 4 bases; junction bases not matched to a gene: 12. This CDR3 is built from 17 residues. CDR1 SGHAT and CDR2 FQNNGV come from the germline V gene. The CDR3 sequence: CASSRFKVAGGSDTQYF. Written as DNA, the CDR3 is TGTGCCAGCAGCCGCTTCAAGGTAGCGGGAGGCTCAGATACGCAGTATTTT.

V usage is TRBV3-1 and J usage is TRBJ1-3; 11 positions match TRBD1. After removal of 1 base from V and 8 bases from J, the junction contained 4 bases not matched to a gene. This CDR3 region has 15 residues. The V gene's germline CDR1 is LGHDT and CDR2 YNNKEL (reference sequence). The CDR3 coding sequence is TGTGCCAGCAGCCAAGGAGGACAGGGGGCTTACACCATATATTTT. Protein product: CASSQGGQGAYTIYF.

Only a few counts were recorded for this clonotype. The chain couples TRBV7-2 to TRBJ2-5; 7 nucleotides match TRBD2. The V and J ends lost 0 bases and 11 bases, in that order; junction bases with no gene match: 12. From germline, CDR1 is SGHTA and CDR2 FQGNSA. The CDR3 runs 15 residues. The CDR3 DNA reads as TGTGCCAGCAGCTTAGCGGGAGGGCCTTCGGGGGAGCAGTACTTC. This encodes CASSLAGGPSGEQYF.

The CDR3 DNA reads as TGTGCCAGCAGTTACTCGACAGGGCAGGAAAAACTGTTTTTT. The encoded protein is CASSYSTGQEKLFF. This chain connects TRBV6-6 to TRBJ1-4; TRBD1 matches at 7 bases. Germline loops: CDR1 MNHNY, CDR2 SVGAGI (reference sequence). V lost 0 bases, J lost 8 bases, and 3 bases stayed unmatched. The CDR3 extends over 14 amino acids.

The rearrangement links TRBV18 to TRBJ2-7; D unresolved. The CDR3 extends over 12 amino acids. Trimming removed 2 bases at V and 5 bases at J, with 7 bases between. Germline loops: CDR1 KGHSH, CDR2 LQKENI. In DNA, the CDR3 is TGTGCCAGCTCACCAGAGGCGGACGAGCAGTACTTC. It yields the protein CASSPEADEQYF.

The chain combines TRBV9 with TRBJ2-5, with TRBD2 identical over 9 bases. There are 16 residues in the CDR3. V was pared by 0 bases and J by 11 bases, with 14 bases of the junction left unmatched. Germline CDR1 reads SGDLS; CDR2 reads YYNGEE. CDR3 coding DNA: TGTGCCAGCAGCGTAGTACTACCTAGCGGGGTCAATGAGCAGTACTTC. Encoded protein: CASSVVLPSGVNEQYF.

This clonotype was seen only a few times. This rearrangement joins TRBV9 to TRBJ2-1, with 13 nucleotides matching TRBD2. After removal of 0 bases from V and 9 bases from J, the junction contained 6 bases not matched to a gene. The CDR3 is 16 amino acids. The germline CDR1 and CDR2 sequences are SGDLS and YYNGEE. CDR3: CASSVGTSGRSGEQFF. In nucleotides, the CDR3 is TGTGCCAGCAGCGTAGGGACTAGCGGGAGATCAGGTGAGCAGTTCTTC.

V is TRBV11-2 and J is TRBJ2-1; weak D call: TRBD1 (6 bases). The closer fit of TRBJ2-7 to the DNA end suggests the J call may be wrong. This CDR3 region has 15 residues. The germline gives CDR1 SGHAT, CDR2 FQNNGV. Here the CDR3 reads CASSSIQGHYNEQYF. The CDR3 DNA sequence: TGTGCCAGCAGCTCCATACAGGGACACTACAATGAGCAGTACTTC.

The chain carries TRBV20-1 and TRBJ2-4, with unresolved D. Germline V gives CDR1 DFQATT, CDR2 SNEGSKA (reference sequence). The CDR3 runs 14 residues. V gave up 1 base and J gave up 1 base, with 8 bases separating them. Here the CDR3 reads CSARVGMAKNIQYF. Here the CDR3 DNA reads TGCAGTGCTAGAGTGGGGATGGCCAAAAACATTCAGTACTTC.

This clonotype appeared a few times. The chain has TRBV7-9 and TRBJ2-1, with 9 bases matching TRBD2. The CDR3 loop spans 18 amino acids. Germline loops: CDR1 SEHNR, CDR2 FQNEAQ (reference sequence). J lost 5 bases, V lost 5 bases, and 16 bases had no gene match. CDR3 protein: CASSPPGSSGGLNNEQFF. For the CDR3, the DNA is TGTGCCAGCAGCCCCCCTGGGAGTAGCGGGGGATTGAACAATGAGCAGTTCTTC. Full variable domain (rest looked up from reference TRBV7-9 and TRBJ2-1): DTGVSQNPRHKITKRGQNVTFRCDPISEHNRLYWYRQTLGQGPEFLTYFQNEAQLEKSRLLSDRFSAERPKGSFSTLEIQRTEQGDSAMYLCASSPPGSSGGLNNEQFFGPGTRLTVL.

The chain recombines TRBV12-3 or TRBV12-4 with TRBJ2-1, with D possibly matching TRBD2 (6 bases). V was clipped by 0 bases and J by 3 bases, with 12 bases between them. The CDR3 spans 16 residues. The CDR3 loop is CASSLAARGNYNEQFF. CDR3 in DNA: TGTGCCAGCAGTTTAGCGGCTCGCGGGAACTACAATGAGCAGTTCTTC.

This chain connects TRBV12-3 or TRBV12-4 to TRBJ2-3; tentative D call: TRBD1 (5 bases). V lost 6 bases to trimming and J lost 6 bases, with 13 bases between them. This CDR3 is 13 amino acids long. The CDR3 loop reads CASRPLGADTQYF. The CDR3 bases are TGTGCCAGCAGACCATTAGGGGCGGATACGCAGTATTTT.

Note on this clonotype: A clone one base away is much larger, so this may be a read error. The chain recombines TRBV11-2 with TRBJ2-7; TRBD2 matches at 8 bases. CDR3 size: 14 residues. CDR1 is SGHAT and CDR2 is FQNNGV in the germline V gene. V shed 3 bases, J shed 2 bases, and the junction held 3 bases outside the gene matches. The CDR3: CASSFTAGAYEQYF. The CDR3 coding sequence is TGTGCCAGCAGCTTTACAGCGGGAGCCTACGAGCAGTACTTC.

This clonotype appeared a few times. CDR3 sequence reads: CASSYRRENVNEQFF. CDR3 nucleotides: TGTGCCAGCAGTTATAGGCGGGAGAATGTAAATGAGCAGTTCTTC. The genes are TRBV6-6 and TRBJ2-1, with 7 bases matching TRBD2. V was clipped by 3 bases and J by 7 bases; unmatched bases: 9. Germline assignment: CDR1 MNHNY and CDR2 SVGAGI (reference sequence). This CDR3 region has 15 residues.

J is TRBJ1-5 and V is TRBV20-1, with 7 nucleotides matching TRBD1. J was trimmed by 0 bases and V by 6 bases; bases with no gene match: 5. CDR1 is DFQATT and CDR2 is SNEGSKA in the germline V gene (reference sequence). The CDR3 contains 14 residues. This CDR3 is CSAQDRFSNQPQHF. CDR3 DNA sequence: TGCAGTGCCCAGGACAGGTTTAGCAATCAGCCCCAGCATTTT.

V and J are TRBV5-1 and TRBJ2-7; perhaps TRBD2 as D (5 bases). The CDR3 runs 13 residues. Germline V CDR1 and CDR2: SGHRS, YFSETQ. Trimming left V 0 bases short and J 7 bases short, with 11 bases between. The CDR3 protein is CASSLGTQDEQYF. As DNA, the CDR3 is TGCGCCAGCAGCTTGGGGACTCAAGATGAGCAGTACTTC.

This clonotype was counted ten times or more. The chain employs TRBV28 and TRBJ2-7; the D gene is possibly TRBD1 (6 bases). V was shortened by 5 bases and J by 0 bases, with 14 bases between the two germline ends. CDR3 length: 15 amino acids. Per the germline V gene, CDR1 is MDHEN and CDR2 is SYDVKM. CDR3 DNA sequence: TGTGCCAGCAGTCGGTCGGGACACTTCTCCTACGAGCAGTACTTC. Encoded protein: CASSRSGHFSYEQYF.

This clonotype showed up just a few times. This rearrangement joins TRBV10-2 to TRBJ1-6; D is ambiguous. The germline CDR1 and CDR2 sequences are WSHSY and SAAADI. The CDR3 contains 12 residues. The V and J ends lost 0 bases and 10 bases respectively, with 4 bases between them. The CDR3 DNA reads TGCGCCAGCAGTGAGTCCTCCTCACCCCTCCACTTT. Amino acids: CASSESSSPLHF.

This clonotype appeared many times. The CDR3 nucleotides read TGTGCCAGCAGCCAAGATAGGGTCTTCTACAATGAGCAGTTCTTC. As protein: CASSQDRVFYNEQFF. The rearrangement links TRBV4-2 to TRBJ2-1; D ambiguous. The germline V and J ends were trimmed by 0 bases and 3 bases, with 9 bases remaining between them. The germline V gene has CDR1 LGHNA and CDR2 YNFKEQ. The CDR3 totals 15 residues.